The present entry profiles one TCR beta chain with its context. Its specificity is not known. The record originates from a study of Tregs in tolerant kidney transplant recipients. The CDR3 covers 16 residues. Germline-derived CDR1 and CDR2 are MNHNY and SVGAGI (reference sequence). Repertoires were generated with immunoSEQ multiplex PCR, while TCRdb's copy carries only in-frame clones and drops some. Of about 5,600 clones in the sample, 90% are singletons; the top ten hold around 3.5%. Study-wide findings and caveats: Nucleotide sequences could not be compared across some patients' samples due to primer changes.

Sequencing used Tregs from blood cultured with allogeneic cells, obtained before the transplant. This chain uses TRBV6-6 with TRBJ2-5; D possibly corresponds to TRBD2 (7 bases). TRBJ2-7 explains the end of the DNA better; the J call may be wrong. The source is a human patient who received a combined kidney and bone marrow transplant. This CDR3 is CASSRGGVGRSYEQYF. The CDR3 DNA reads as TGTGCCAGCAGCCGAGGGGGGGTGGGACGATCCTACGAGCAGTACTTC.